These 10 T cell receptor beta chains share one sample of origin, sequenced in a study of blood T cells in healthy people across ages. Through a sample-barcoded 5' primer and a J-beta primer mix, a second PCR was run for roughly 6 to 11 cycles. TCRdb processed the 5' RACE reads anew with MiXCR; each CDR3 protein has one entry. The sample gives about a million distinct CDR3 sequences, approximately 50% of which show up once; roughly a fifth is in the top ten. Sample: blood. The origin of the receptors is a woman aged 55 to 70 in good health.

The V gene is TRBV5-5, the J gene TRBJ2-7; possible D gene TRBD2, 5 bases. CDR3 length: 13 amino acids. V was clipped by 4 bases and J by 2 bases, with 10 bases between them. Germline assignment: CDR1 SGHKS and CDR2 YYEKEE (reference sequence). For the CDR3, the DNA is TGTGCCAGCAGCCCCGACTACACCTACGAGCAGTACTTC. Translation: CASSPDYTYEQYF.

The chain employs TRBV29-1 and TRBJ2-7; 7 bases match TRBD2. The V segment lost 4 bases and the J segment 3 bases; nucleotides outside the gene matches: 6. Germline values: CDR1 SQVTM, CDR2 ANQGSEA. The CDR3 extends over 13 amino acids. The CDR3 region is CSVGGGLIYEQYF. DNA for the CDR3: TGCAGCGTTGGGGGAGGGTTAATCTACGAGCAGTACTTC.

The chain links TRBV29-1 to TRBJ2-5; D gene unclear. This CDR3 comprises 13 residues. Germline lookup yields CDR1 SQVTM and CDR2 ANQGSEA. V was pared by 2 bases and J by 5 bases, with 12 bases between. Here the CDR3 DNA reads TGCAGCGTTGAAAGGGCCGCAAGGGAGACCCAGTACTTC. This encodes CSVERAARETQYF.

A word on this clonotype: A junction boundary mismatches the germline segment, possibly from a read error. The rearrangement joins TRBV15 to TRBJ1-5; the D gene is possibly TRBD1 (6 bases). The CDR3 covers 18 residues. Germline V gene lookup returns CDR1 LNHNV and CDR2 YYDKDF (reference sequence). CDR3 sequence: CATSREEPGQRGNRPQHF. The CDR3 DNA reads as TGTGCCACCAGCAGAGAGGAGCCCGGACAGAGGGGGAATCGGCCCCAGCATTTT. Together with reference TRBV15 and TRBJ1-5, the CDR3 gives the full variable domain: DAMVIQNPRYQVTQFGKPVTLSCSQTLNHNVMYWYQQKSSQAPKLLFHYYDKDFNNEADTPDNFQSRRPNTSFCFLDIRSPGLGDTAMYLCATSREEPGQRGNRPQHFGDGTRLSIL.

The CDR3 reads CSAGWTATYGYTF. The CDR3 DNA reads as TGCAGTGCGGGATGGACGGCGACCTATGGCTACACCTTC. The chain links TRBV20-1 to TRBJ1-2; D gene uncertain. The V end was cut by 6 bases, the J end by 4 bases, with 15 bases between. Germline loops: CDR1 DFQATT, CDR2 SNEGSKA (reference sequence). The CDR3 totals 13 residues.

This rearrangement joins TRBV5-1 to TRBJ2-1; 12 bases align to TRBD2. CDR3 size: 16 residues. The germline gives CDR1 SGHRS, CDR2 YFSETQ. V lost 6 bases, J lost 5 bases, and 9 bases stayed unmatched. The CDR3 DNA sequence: TGCGCCAGCACCCTCCTGACTAGCGGGGGCCACAATGAGCAGTTCTTC. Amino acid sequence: CASTLLTSGGHNEQFF.

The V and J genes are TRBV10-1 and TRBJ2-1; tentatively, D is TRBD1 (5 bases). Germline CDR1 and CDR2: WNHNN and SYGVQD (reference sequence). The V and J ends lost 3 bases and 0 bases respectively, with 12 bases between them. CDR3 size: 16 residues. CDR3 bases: TGCGCCAGCAGTGATCCCACTGGGGCCTCCTACAATGAGCAGTTCTTC. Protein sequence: CASSDPTGASYNEQFF.

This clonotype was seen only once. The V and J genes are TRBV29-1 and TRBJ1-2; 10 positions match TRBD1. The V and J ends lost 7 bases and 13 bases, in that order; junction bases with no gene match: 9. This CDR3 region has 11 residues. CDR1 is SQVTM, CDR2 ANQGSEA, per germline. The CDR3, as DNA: TGCAGCGCCTTCGACAGGGGGCTTCTCACCTTC. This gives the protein CSAFDRGLLTF.

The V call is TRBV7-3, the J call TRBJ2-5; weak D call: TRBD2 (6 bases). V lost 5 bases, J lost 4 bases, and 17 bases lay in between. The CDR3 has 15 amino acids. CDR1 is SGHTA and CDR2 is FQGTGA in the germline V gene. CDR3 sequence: CASSPGPGDGETQYF. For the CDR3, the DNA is TGTGCCAGCAGCCCAGGGCCGGGGGATGGAGAGACCCAGTACTTC. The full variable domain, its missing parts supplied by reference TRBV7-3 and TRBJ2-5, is GAGVSQTPSNKVTEKGKYVELRCDPISGHTALYWYRQSLGQGPEFLIYFQGTGAADDSGLPNDRFFAVRPEGSVSTLKIQRTERGDSAVYLCASSPGPGDGETQYFGPGTRLLVL.

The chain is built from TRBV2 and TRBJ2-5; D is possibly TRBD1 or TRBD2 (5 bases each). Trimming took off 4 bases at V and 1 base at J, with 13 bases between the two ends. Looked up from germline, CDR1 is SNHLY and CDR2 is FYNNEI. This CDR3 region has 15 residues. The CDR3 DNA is TGTGCCAGCAGTGGGGGGAGTGCGTCCCAAGAGACCCAGTACTTC. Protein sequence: CASSGGSASQETQYF.